The clone carrying this T cell receptor beta chain was recorded at least ten times. The data stem from a study of CD8+CD57+ T cells in acquired aplastic anemia. TCR beta VDJ and CDR3 profiling used genomic DNA as template. TCRdb analysed the reads with MiXCR anew, one entry per CDR3 protein. The sample has roughly 190,000 distinct CDR3 sequences; roughly half are singletons. The CDR3 sequence is 14 residues long. Germline V lookup: CDR1 SGHTA, CDR2 FQGNSA. V was trimmed by 2 bases and J by 2 bases, leaving 7 bases between them. The genes are TRBV7-2 and TRBJ1-5, with D hard to call. This receptor was taken from a human donor in good health, serving as a control. Sequenced input: sorted CD4+, CD8+, or CD8+CD57+ T cells (not recorded which) from PBMCs. CDR3 bases: TGTGCCAGCAGCTTAAGGTCCGGCAATCAGCCCCAGCATTTT. Its protein product is CASSLRSGNQPQHF.